This T cell receptor (beta chain) emerged from a study of OX40 agonist ivuxolimab in advanced cancers. Study-level background: Patients received ivuxolimab, an agonistic anti-OX40 (CD134) antibody.

On cycle 4 day 1 and cycle 7 day 1, as well as at baseline, blood was sampled. The method was immunoSEQ multiplex PCR; TCRdb's version includes in-frame clones alone and lacks a portion of them. The top ten hold 0.38% of the sample, which has around 68,000 clones, around nine tenths seen once. This receptor was identified in an adult with an advanced solid tumor such as melanoma, head and neck, liver or kidney cancer. Sample: CD4+ or CD8+ T cells sorted from blood, taken in a trial of the OX40 agonist ivuxolimab.

This CDR3 is CASKKGINEQFF. DNA of the CDR3: TGTGCCAGCAAGAAAGGGATCAATGAGCAGTTCTTC. This chain uses TRBV6-1 with TRBJ2-1; no definite D call. CDR1 and CDR2 (germline): MNHNS, SASEGT. The CDR3 runs 12 residues. Between the trimmed V and J ends, which lost 7 bases and 6 bases, there was a span of 10 bases.